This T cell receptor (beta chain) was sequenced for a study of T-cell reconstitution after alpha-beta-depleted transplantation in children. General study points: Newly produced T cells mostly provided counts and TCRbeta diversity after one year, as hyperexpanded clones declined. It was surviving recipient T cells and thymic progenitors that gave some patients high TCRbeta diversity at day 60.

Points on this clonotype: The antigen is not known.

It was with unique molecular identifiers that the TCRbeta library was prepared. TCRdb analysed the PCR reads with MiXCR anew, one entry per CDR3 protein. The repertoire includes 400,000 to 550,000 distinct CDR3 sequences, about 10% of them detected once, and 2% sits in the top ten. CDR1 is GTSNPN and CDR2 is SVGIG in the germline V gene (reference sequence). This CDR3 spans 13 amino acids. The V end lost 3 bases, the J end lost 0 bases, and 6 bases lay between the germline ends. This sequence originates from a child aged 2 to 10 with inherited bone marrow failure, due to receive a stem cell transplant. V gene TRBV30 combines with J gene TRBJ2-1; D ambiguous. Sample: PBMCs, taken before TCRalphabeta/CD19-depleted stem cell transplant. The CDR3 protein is CAWSGFSYNEQFF. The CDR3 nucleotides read TGTGCCTGGAGCGGATTCTCCTACAATGAGCAGTTCTTC.